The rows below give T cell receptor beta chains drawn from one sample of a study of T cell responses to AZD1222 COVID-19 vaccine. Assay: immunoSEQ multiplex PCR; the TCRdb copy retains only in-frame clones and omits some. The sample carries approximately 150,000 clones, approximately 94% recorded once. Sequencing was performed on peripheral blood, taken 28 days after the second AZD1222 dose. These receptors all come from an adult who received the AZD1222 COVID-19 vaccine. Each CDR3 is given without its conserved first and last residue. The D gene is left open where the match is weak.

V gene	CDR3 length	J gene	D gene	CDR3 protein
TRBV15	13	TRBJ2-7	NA	ATSRSPDSSYEQY
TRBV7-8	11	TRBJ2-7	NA	ASSLGLSSEQY
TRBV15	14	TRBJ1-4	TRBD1	ATSRGTGSREEKLF
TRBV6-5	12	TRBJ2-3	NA	ASRDGHGTDTQY
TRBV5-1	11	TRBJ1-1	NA	ASSLGDPTEAF
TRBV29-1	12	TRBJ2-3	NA	SVALGGAADTQY
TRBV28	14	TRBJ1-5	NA	ASSAGGVLGNQPQH
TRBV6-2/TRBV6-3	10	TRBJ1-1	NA	ASSFTSASAF
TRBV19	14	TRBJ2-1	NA	ASSPRRNFLRGEQF
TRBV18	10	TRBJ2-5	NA	ASSPPGETQY
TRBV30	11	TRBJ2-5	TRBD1	AWSRQGSETQY
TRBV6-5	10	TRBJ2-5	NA	ASSFRGETQY
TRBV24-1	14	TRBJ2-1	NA	ATSDAGLGRLNEQF
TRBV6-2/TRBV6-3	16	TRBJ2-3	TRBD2	ASSHHKGLAGVTDTQY
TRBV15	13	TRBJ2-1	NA	ATHVGLASYNEQF
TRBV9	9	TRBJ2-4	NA	ASSAGSNQY
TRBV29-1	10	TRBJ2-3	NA	SVGSSTDTQY
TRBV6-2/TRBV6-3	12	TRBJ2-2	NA	ASSYLQKSGELF
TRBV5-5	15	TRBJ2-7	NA	ASSFRASTGLTYEQY
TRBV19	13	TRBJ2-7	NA	ASSIDAAGNYEQY
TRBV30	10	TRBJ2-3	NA	AWSPDTDTQY
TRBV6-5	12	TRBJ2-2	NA	ASSYRRATGELF
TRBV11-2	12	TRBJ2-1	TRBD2	ATTPGRAYNEQF